The rows below give T cell receptor beta chains drawn from one sample of a study of identical twins. Each CDR3 protein is one row after TCRdb ran MiXCR on the 5' RACE reads. The table shows about 720,000 distinct CDR3 sequences, with about 20% occurring only once. The sample was also reused in another study, on T cells expressing NK-cell markers.

The sequenced sample was PBMCs. The source of these receptors is a woman younger than 35 in good health. Both conserved end residues are part of each CDR3. D genes are given only for firm matches. Clone size is given as once, few, many, or a class for an expanded clone.

clone size: few; V gene: TRBV3-1; J gene: TRBJ2-7; D gene: TRBD2; CDR3 DNA: TGTGCCAGCAGCCAAGGGACTAGCGGAGCATACGAGCAGTACTTC; CDR3 protein: CASSQGTSGAYEQYF
clone size: few; V gene: TRBV20-1; J gene: TRBJ2-1; D gene: TRBD2; CDR3 DNA: TGCAGTGCTAGTCCCTTCGGGAGGAGCTCCTACAATGAGCAGTTCTTC; CDR3 protein: CSASPFGRSSYNEQFF
clone size: many; V gene: TRBV12-3/TRBV12-4; J gene: TRBJ2-1; D gene: TRBD2; CDR3 DNA: TGTGCCAGCAGTCTAGCCCTACTAGCGGGAATCGATGAGCAGTTCTTC; CDR3 protein: CASSLALLAGIDEQFF
clone size: few; V gene: TRBV5-1; J gene: TRBJ2-1; D gene: TRBD2; CDR3 DNA: TGCGCCAGCGGAGCGGGGGGCAATGAGCAGTTCTTC; CDR3 protein: CASGAGGNEQFF
clone size: many; V gene: TRBV5-1; J gene: TRBJ2-1; D gene: TRBD2; CDR3 DNA: TGCGCCAGCAGCTTGCTAGCGGGGGAAACCTACAATGAGCAGTTCTTC; CDR3 protein: CASSLLAGETYNEQFF
clone size: few; V gene: TRBV6-1; J gene: TRBJ2-7; D gene: .; CDR3 DNA: TGTGCCTCTAACGGATACTCCTACGAGCAGTACTTC; CDR3 protein: CASNGYSYEQYF
clone size: many; V gene: TRBV20-1; J gene: TRBJ2-2; D gene: TRBD2; CDR3 DNA: TGCAGTGCTAGAGATATCGGGGGGGGAAGAACCGGGGAGCTGTTTTTT; CDR3 protein: CSARDIGGGRTGELFF
clone size: few; V gene: TRBV5-1; J gene: TRBJ2-1; D gene: .; CDR3 DNA: TGCGCCAGCAGCTCCGGGGTCAAAGGGTTCGAGCAGTTCTTC; CDR3 protein: CASSSGVKGFEQFF
clone size: many; V gene: TRBV6-5; J gene: TRBJ1-1; D gene: .; CDR3 DNA: TGTGCCAGCAGTTACGTGGCGACAGGCTACAACACTGAAGCTTTCTTT; CDR3 protein: CASSYVATGYNTEAFF
clone size: few; V gene: TRBV20-1; J gene: TRBJ1-4; D gene: TRBD1; CDR3 DNA: TGCAGTGCTTTCGACAGGGAGGGGAATGAAAAACTGTTTTTT; CDR3 protein: CSAFDREGNEKLFF